This T cell receptor beta chain was identified during a study of response to subunit inactivated influenza vaccine. Findings and limits, study-wide: The study's authors posited that every seasonal influenza vaccination enlists few new T cells.

CDR1 KGHDR and CDR2 SFDVKD come from the germline V gene. The CDR3 runs 14 residues. V was pared by 4 bases and J by 3 bases, with 2 bases of the junction left unmatched. With regard to this clonotype: Antigen specificity is unknown.

TCRdb processed the RT-PCR reads anew with MiXCR; each CDR3 protein has one entry. There are about 700,000 distinct CDR3 sequences in the sample; 14% occur only once, and 6.5% to 8% lies in the top ten. The sample in question was PBMCs from blood, obtained around 15 days before vaccination. This clonotype was sampled from a man aged 50 to 60 who received an inactivated influenza vaccine. V usage is TRBV24-1 and J usage is TRBJ2-5; 9 nucleotides line up with TRBD1. Here the CDR3 DNA reads TGTGCCACCAGTGAGGGGGACAGGGAAGAGACCCAGTACTTC. It codes for CATSEGDREETQYF.